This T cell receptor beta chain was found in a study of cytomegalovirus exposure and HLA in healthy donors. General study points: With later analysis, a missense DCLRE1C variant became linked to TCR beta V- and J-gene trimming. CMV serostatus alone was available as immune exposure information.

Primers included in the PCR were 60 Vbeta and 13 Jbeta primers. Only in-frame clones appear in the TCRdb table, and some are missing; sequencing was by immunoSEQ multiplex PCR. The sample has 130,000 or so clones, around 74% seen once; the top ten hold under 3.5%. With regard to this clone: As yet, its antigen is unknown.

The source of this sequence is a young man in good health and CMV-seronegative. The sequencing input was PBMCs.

CDR3 coding DNA: TGTGCCAGAACTAAGGACAGAACTAATCAGCCCCAGCATTTT. Amino acids: CARTKDRTNQPQHF. The chain carries TRBV7-5 and TRBJ1-5; the DNA was not compared with TRBD1, the D call given in the table. TRBV7-5 is recorded as a pseudogene. The CDR3 has 14 residues.